Listed below are T cell receptor beta chains from one sample, sequenced in a study of blood T cell repertoires in COVID-19. Profiling relied on immunoSEQ multiplex PCR, and the TCRdb table lists in-frame clones only, not all of them. The profile shows roughly 120,000 clones, 70% to 80% of them singletons. Sequencing input: peripheral blood. The receptor set was obtained from a man in his sixties or seventies with acute or convalescent COVID-19. CDR3s include the opening cysteine and the closing phenylalanine or tryptophan. The order of the fields is D gene, V gene, clone size, J gene, CDR3 protein, CDR3 DNA. D genes are given only for firm matches. Clone size is shown for a subset of rows, as once, few, many or a class of expanded clone.

D gene: -
V gene: TRBV5-5
clone size: -
J gene: TRBJ2-3
CDR3 protein: CASSFGGRGDTQYF
CDR3 DNA: TGTGCCAGCAGCTTCGGGGGTAGAGGAGATACGCAGTATTTT

D gene: -
V gene: TRBV24-1
clone size: -
J gene: TRBJ1-2
CDR3 protein: CATSGASYGYTF
CDR3 DNA: TGTGCCACCAGTGGGGCCAGCTATGGCTACACCTTC

D gene: TRBD1
V gene: TRBV11-2
clone size: -
J gene: TRBJ1-2
CDR3 protein: CASSLGGQEIYYGYTF
CDR3 DNA: TGTGCCAGCAGCTTAGGAGGACAGGAGATCTACTATGGCTACACCTTC

D gene: -
V gene: TRBV28
clone size: -
J gene: TRBJ1-4
CDR3 protein: CASSSQGRAFEKLFF
CDR3 DNA: TGTGCCAGCAGTTCTCAGGGGAGGGCTTTTGAAAAACTGTTTTTT

D gene: -
V gene: TRBV6-5
clone size: -
J gene: TRBJ2-5
CDR3 protein: CASSYSRFETQYF
CDR3 DNA: TGTGCCAGCAGTTACTCCCGTTTTGAGACCCAGTACTTC

D gene: TRBD1
V gene: TRBV28
clone size: -
J gene: TRBJ1-1
CDR3 protein: CASRNGQGDTEAFF
CDR3 DNA: TGTGCCAGCAGAAATGGACAGGGGGACACTGAAGCTTTCTTT

D gene: TRBD1
V gene: TRBV29-1
clone size: -
J gene: TRBJ1-1
CDR3 protein: CSASGGTYTEAFF
CDR3 DNA: TGCAGCGCCTCAGGGGGAACTTACACTGAAGCTTTCTTT

D gene: -
V gene: TRBV11-2
clone size: -
J gene: TRBJ1-2
CDR3 protein: CASSLSISANYGYTF
CDR3 DNA: TGTGCCAGCAGCTTAAGTATCTCAGCTAACTATGGCTACACCTTC

D gene: TRBD2
V gene: TRBV18
clone size: once
J gene: TRBJ2-7
CDR3 protein: CASSPGLAASYEQYF
CDR3 DNA: TGTGCCAGCTCACCGGGACTAGCGGCTTCCTACGAGCAGTACTTC

D gene: TRBD2
V gene: TRBV19
clone size: -
J gene: TRBJ2-1
CDR3 protein: CASSMGISGRAPYNEQFF
CDR3 DNA: TGTGCCAGTAGTATGGGGATTAGCGGGAGGGCCCCTTACAATGAGCAGTTCTTC